These 21 T cell receptor beta chains were sequenced from one sample in a study of cytomegalovirus exposure and HLA in healthy donors. Primers included in the PCR were 60 Vbeta and 13 Jbeta primers. Repertoires were generated with immunoSEQ multiplex PCR, while TCRdb's copy carries only in-frame clones and drops some. Here the sample table reports 60,000 to 100,000 clones. The sample consisted of PBMCs. These receptor sequences come from a man aged 30-40 years in good health and CMV-seronegative.

The V gene is TRBV4-2, the J gene TRBJ2-5; 8 bases are shared with TRBD2. The V and J ends lost 3 bases and 2 bases, in that order; junction bases with no gene match: 5. Germline V gene data show CDR1 as LGHNA and CDR2 as YNFKEQ. The length of the CDR3 is 15 residues. CDR3 in amino acids: CASSHLTSGQETQYF. CDR3 bases: TGTGCCAGCAGCCACCTTACTAGCGGTCAAGAGACCCAGTACTTC.

The chain recombines TRBV30 with TRBJ2-3, with 7 bases matching TRBD1. Trimming took 2 bases from V and 3 from J; bases not matched to a gene: 8. Per the germline V gene, CDR1 is GTSNPN and CDR2 is SVGIG (reference sequence). The CDR3 runs 15 residues. CDR3 residues: CAWSKGARGTDTQYF. The CDR3 nucleotides are TGTGCCTGGAGTAAGGGGGCGAGGGGGACAGATACGCAGTATTTT.

This chain uses TRBV10-3 with TRBJ2-1; 10 bases match TRBD1. Trimming at V came to 4 bases and at J to 7 bases, leaving 1 base not matched to a gene. The CDR3 loop spans 13 amino acids. Germline CDR1 and CDR2: ENHRY and SYGVKD. DNA of the CDR3: TGTGCCATCAGTGGGACAGGGGGTAATGAGCAGTTCTTC. Its protein product is CAISGTGGNEQFF.

This rearrangement joins TRBV7-9 to TRBJ2-1, with TRBD2 matching over 9 bases. Germline V gene data show CDR1 as SEHNR and CDR2 as FQNEAQ (reference sequence). This CDR3 region has 17 residues. V shed 3 bases, J shed 4 bases, and the junction held 10 bases outside the gene matches. The CDR3 bases are TGTGCCAGCAGCTTTATCCGGCGGGGGGGACCTTACAATGAGCAGTTCTTC. As protein: CASSFIRRGGPYNEQFF.

The rearrangement uses TRBV5-1 and TRBJ2-5; D might be TRBD1 (5 bases). Looked up from germline, CDR1 is SGHRS and CDR2 is YFSETQ. The length of the CDR3 is 13 residues. The ends were cut back, 0 bases at V and 5 bases at J, with 8 bases in the middle. CDR3 bases: TGCGCCAGCAGCTTGGTCAGGGTTGAGACCCAGTACTTC. Translating it yields CASSLVRVETQYF.

The rearrangement joins TRBV7-3 to TRBJ2-1; D possibly corresponds to TRBD2 (5 bases). Germline V gene data show CDR1 as SGHTA and CDR2 as FQGTGA. This CDR3 comprises 14 residues. V gave up 4 bases and J gave up 7 bases, with 14 bases separating them. Written as DNA, the CDR3 is TGTGCCAGCAGCTCCCCTCGGACGGGGAATGAGCAGTTCTTC. This gives the protein CASSSPRTGNEQFF.

V is TRBV5-1 and J is TRBJ2-7; 8 nucleotides agree with TRBD2. The V gene end was trimmed by 8 bases and the J gene end by 3 bases; junction bases not matched to a gene: 10. The CDR3 totals 14 residues. Germline CDR1 and CDR2: SGHRS and YFSETQ. The DNA for the CDR3 is TGCGCCAGTACGGTTAGCGGGAATGGCTACGAGCAGTACTTC. Translated, it gives CASTVSGNGYEQYF.

The rearrangement links TRBV7-8 to TRBJ1-1; 8 bases line up with TRBD1. With 1 base clipped from V and 5 bases from J, the junction kept 6 bases outside the gene matches. In germline, CDR1 is SGHVS, CDR2 FQNEAQ. This CDR3 comprises 15 residues. CDR3 loop: CASSLEPGGRTEAFF. Here the CDR3 DNA reads TGTGCCAGCAGCTTAGAACCAGGGGGCCGAACTGAAGCTTTCTTT.

This chain's CDR3 is CASSLQGGEQYF. The CDR3 DNA sequence: TGTGCCAGCAGCCTGCAGGGGGGCGAGCAGTACTTC. The V call is TRBV5-6, the J call TRBJ2-7, with a tentative D call TRBD1 (7 bases). CDR1 and CDR2 from the germline V gene are SGHDT and YYEEEE. The CDR3 loop spans 12 amino acids. V was cut by 4 bases and J by 6 bases, with 11 bases left in between.

The chain is built from TRBV6-5 and TRBJ1-2; D ambiguous. The germline gives CDR1 MNHEY, CDR2 SVGAGI. The CDR3 sequence is 15 residues long. V was cut by 6 bases and J by 6 bases, with 20 bases left in between. The CDR3 DNA sequence: TGTGCCAGCAGCCTGGTGGGCCCATATTCGGATGGCTACACCTTC. It translates to CASSLVGPYSDGYTF.

The V call is TRBV19, the J call TRBJ2-7, with 7 bases that match TRBD1. Germline V gene sequence: CDR1 LNHDA, CDR2 SQIVND (reference sequence). Germline trimming cut 1 base from V and 2 bases from J; bases unmatched to any gene: 5. CDR3 length: 15 amino acids. The CDR3 bases are TGTGCCAGTAGTATAGGGACAGGTTCCACCTACGAGCAGTACTTC. Translating gives CASSIGTGSTYEQYF.

The chain links TRBV5-6 to TRBJ2-6, with D possibly TRBD2 on 6 matching bases. Germline CDR1 reads SGHDT; CDR2 reads YYEEEE. V gave up 4 bases and J gave up 2 bases, with 19 bases separating them. The CDR3 totals 18 residues. The CDR3 nucleotides are TGTGCCAGCAGCCTCGGATGGGACTCGAGGCCTGGGGCCAACGTCCTGACTTTC. This translates into CASSLGWDSRPGANVLTF.

The rearrangement joins TRBV5-4 to TRBJ2-2; TRBD1 matches 7 bases. The CDR3 runs 16 residues. The germline gives CDR1 SGHNT, CDR2 YYREEE (reference sequence). After removal of 0 bases from V and 4 bases from J, the junction contained 6 bases not matched to a gene. CDR3 nucleotides: TGTGCCAGCAGCTTGGGAGGGGGCGCGGGCACCGGGGAGCTGTTTTTT. The encoded protein is CASSLGGGAGTGELFF. The variable domain in full, completed from reference TRBV5-4 and TRBJ2-2, reads ETGVTQSPTHLIKTRGQQVTLRCSSQSGHNTVSWYQQALGQGPQFIFQYYREEENGRGNFPPRFSGLQFPNYSSELNVNALELDDSALYLCASSLGGGAGTGELFFGEGSRLTVL.

The rearrangement uses TRBV5-1 and TRBJ2-1; TRBD1 aligns across 9 bases. Germline V gene data show CDR1 as SGHRS and CDR2 as YFSETQ. The CDR3 extends over 14 amino acids. V shed 3 bases, J shed 12 bases, and the junction held 10 bases outside the gene matches. As DNA, the CDR3 is TGCGCCAGCAGCTCGACAGGGGGAGGGATGTTGCAGTTCTTC. Translated, it gives CASSSTGGGMLQFF.

J is TRBJ1-5 and V is TRBV6-6; D might be TRBD1 (5 bases). Trimming left V 0 bases short and J 7 bases short, with 13 bases between. Germline V gene lookup returns CDR1 MNHNY and CDR2 SVGAGI (reference sequence). This CDR3 has 15 amino acids. The CDR3 coding sequence is TGTGCCAGCAGTTACTCGATGGAGGGGCGGCAGCCCCAGCATTTT. Encoded protein: CASSYSMEGRQPQHF.

The DNA of the CDR3 is TGTGCCAGTAGTATTTGGCGACAGCACGATGAGCAGTTCTTC. Translating it yields CASSIWRQHDEQFF. V usage is TRBV19 and J usage is TRBJ2-1, with D perhaps TRBD1 (5 bases). The CDR3 sequence is 14 residues long. Germline V gene lookup returns CDR1 LNHDA and CDR2 SQIVND (reference sequence). Between the trimmed V and J ends, which lost 3 bases and 8 bases, there was a span of 14 bases.

The V and J genes are TRBV5-1 and TRBJ1-3; D possibly corresponds to TRBD1 (5 bases). The germline V gene has CDR1 SGHRS and CDR2 YFSETQ. This CDR3 spans 15 amino acids. Trimming removed 0 bases at V and 0 bases at J, with 7 bases between. CDR3 amino acids: CASSLARASGNTIYF. The CDR3 DNA follows: TGCGCCAGCAGCTTGGCCAGGGCCTCTGGAAACACCATATATTTT. Full variable domain (missing parts from reference TRBV5-1 and TRBJ1-3): KAGVTQTPRYLIKTRGQQVTLSCSPISGHRSVSWYQQTPGQGLQFLFEYFSETQRNKGNFPGRFSGRQFSNSRSEMNVSTLELGDSALYLCASSLARASGNTIYFGEGSWLTVV.

CDR3 region: CASSEDTYRRYTF. In DNA form, the CDR3 reads TGTGCCAGCAGCGAGGACACTTACAGACGCTACACCTTC. The chain is built from TRBV2 and TRBJ1-2; a weak D match, TRBD1 (5 bases). The ends were cut back, 6 bases at V and 9 bases at J, with 17 bases in the middle. Germline CDR1 is SNHLY and CDR2 is FYNNEI. The CDR3 spans 13 residues. Variable domain in full (rest from reference TRBV2 and TRBJ1-2): EPEVTQTPSHQVTQMGQEVILRCVPISNHLYFYWYRQILGQKVEFLVSFYNNEISEKSEIFDDQFSVERPDGSNFTLKIRSTKLEDSAMYFCASSEDTYRRYTFGSGTRLTVV.

V usage is TRBV5-1 and J usage is TRBJ2-3; 12 nucleotides line up with TRBD2. J gave up 2 bases and V 5 bases, and 6 bases lay outside the gene matches. In germline, CDR1 is SGHRS, CDR2 YFSETQ. This CDR3 region has 16 residues. The CDR3 protein is CASSVGLAGYTDTQYF. CDR3 in DNA: TGCGCCAGCAGTGTGGGACTAGCGGGCTACACAGATACGCAGTATTTT. The complete variable domain, with remaining parts taken from reference TRBV5-1 and TRBJ2-3, reads KAGVTQTPRYLIKTRGQQVTLSCSPISGHRSVSWYQQTPGQGLQFLFEYFSETQRNKGNFPGRFSGRQFSNSRSEMNVSTLELGDSALYLCASSVGLAGYTDTQYFGPGTRLTVL.

J is TRBJ1-5 and V is TRBV6-6; D uncertain. The CDR3 totals 11 residues. Germline-derived CDR1 and CDR2 are MNHNY and SVGAGI (reference sequence). V was shortened by 3 bases and J by 9 bases, with 6 bases between the two germline ends. The CDR3 loop is CASSYGGPQHF. In DNA form, the CDR3 reads TGTGCCAGCAGTTATGGCGGGCCCCAGCATTTT.

The rearrangement joins TRBV18 to TRBJ2-7; 9 bases are shared with TRBD1. The CDR3 sequence is 14 residues long. Looked up from germline, CDR1 is KGHSH and CDR2 is LQKENI. J was trimmed by 5 bases and V by 6 bases; bases with no gene match: 8. CDR3 DNA sequence: TGTGCCAGCTCGCCTAGACAGGGGGTCCACGAGCAGTACTTC. Translation: CASSPRQGVHEQYF. Using reference TRBV18 and TRBJ2-7 for the parts outside the CDR3, the full variable domain is NAGVMQNPRHLVRRRGQEARLRCSPMKGHSHVYWYRQLPEEGLKFMVYLQKENIIDESGMPKERFSAEFPKEGPSILRIQQVVRGDSAAYFCASSPRQGVHEQYFGPGTRLTVT.